The T cell receptor (beta chain) described here comes from a study of T cells in Graves' hyperthyroidism and ophthalmopathy. Study-level points and caveats: The model anticipated ophthalmopathy a median about six months pre-onset.

This clonotype appeared many times. What it binds is not known. Patients between 18 and 65 years old had hyperthyroidism, newly diagnosed and lasting under 2 months. Fresh peripheral blood, 9.5 to 10 ml of it, supplied the PBMCs. From RNA transcripts, TCR beta CDR3 regions were amplified. Primed by the HTBI set, a first-round RT-PCR was run on the TCR CDR3. MiXCR, run by TCRdb on the multiplex PCR reads, gives a single entry per CDR3 protein. The sample has hundreds of thousands of distinct CDR3 sequences; around 39% are singletons. This clonotype was obtained from a man aged 18-30 years with Graves' hyperthyroidism. The sequenced sample was blood.

The CDR3 reads CAIMGLAEGYTF. The CDR3 DNA follows: TGTGCCATCATGGGACTCGCGGAGGGCTACACCTTC. The V and J genes are TRBV10-3 and TRBJ1-2, with a tentative D call TRBD1 (5 bases). V was shortened by 7 bases and J by 8 bases, with 14 bases between the two germline ends. Germline V gene data show CDR1 as ENHRY and CDR2 as SYGVKD. The CDR3 is made up of 12 amino acids.